This T cell receptor beta chain originates from a study of CD8 T cells in Susac syndrome. V lost 6 bases, J lost 1 base, and 13 bases lay in between. The CDR3 is 14 amino acids. CDR1 and CDR2 from the germline V gene are LNHDA and SQIVND (reference sequence). An input of about 0.5 to 1 ug of RNA was subjected to reverse transcription using random hexamers. TCRdb re-called the immunoSEQ multiplex PCR reads through MiXCR, storing one row per CDR3 protein. The table has approximately 300,000 distinct CDR3 sequences, 75% to 85% seen once. Specimen: CD8+ T cells from PBMCs. The chain combines TRBV19 with TRBJ2-7, with D possibly being TRBD1 or TRBD2 (5 bases each). The TCR comes from a human donor with multiple sclerosis. CDR3 sequence: CASSDRDGSYEQYF. The CDR3 coding sequence is TGTGCCAGTAGCGACCGGGACGGATCCTACGAGCAGTACTTC.